This TCR beta chain came from a study of T-cell memory formation after mild COVID-19. Trimming shortened V by 4 bases and J by 4 bases, and 13 bases separated the two germline ends. CDR3 length: 15 amino acids. From germline, CDR1 is SGHVS and CDR2 FNYEAQ. In TCRdb, the 5' RACE reads were re-called with MiXCR into one record per CDR3 protein. The data show around 370,000 distinct CDR3 sequences, with roughly 21% seen just once and roughly an eighth held by the top ten. Input material: PBMCs or a T cell subset sorted from them (not recorded which). The clonotype comes from an adult woman who had mild COVID-19 (a few samples of this study predate the infection). Cell type and time point are not known. The chain employs TRBV7-6 and TRBJ2-2; weak D call: TRBD2 (6 bases). The CDR3 protein is CASSSTGVSTGELFF. CDR3 in DNA: TGTGCCAGCAGCTCGACGGGGGTGAGCACCGGGGAGCTGTTTTTT.